These 26 T cell receptor beta chains were sequenced from one sample in a study of T cells in Graves' hyperthyroidism and ophthalmopathy. TCR beta CDR3 regions were amplified from RNA transcripts. In the first-round RT-PCR of the TCR CDR3, the HTBI primer set was used. From the multiplex PCR reads, TCRdb called clonotypes with MiXCR, one entry per CDR3 protein. Of more than 350,000 distinct CDR3 sequences listed, roughly 15% were seen once; the top ten hold around 20%. Material: blood. The receptor source for this set is a woman aged 55-69 years with Graves' ophthalmopathy.

The chain combines TRBV6-1 with TRBJ2-4, with D possibly called TRBD1 or TRBD2 (6 bases each). Trimming took off 2 bases at V and 8 bases at J, with 19 bases between the two ends. The CDR3 runs to 16 residues. Germline lookup yields CDR1 MNHNS and CDR2 SASEGT. For the CDR3, the DNA is TGTGCCAGCAGTGAACCACTCCGGGGGCCGGGGGACATTCAGTACTTC. Translated: CASSEPLRGPGDIQYF.

This clonotype was counted only a few times. This sequence joins TRBV10-3 and TRBJ2-1, with 8 bases lining up with TRBD1. The trim removed 6 bases at V and 7 bases at J, leaving 11 bases unmatched. Germline V gene lookup returns CDR1 ENHRY and CDR2 SYGVKD. The CDR3 consists of 15 residues. The CDR3, as DNA: TGTGCCATCAGCCGGAAACCGGACAGGGAAAATGAGCAGTTCTTC. Translation: CAISRKPDRENEQFF.

This clonotype came up a few times. The chain links TRBV4-1 to TRBJ1-1; tentative D call: TRBD1 (6 bases). V was pared by 4 bases and J by 1 base, with 25 bases between. The CDR3 totals 19 residues. From germline, CDR1 is MGHRA and CDR2 YSYEKL. CDR3 nucleotide sequence: TGCGCCAGCAGCCCTAATCCGGACAGTGCGAACAGGGCGAACACTGAAGCTTTCTTT. It yields the protein CASSPNPDSANRANTEAFF.

This clonotype appeared many times. V gene TRBV2 combines with J gene TRBJ2-1; D might be TRBD1 (5 bases). Per the germline V gene, CDR1 is SNHLY and CDR2 is FYNNEI. Trimming cost V 3 bases and J 2 bases, with 11 bases left between them. This CDR3 is built from 15 residues. The CDR3 DNA reads as TGTGCCAGCAGTGAGGAACAGGTGGCCTACAATGAGCAGTTCTTC. Protein sequence: CASSEEQVAYNEQFF.

The table lists this clonotype with many counts. This rearrangement joins TRBV27 to TRBJ1-2, with D tentatively TRBD1 (5 bases). Germline assignment: CDR1 MNHEY and CDR2 SMNVEV (reference sequence). V was pared by 5 bases and J by 4 bases, with 23 bases between. There are 17 residues in the CDR3. The chain's CDR3 is CASSTAPGTEVSYGYTF. The CDR3 nucleotides are TGTGCCAGCAGTACCGCCCCCGGGACCGAGGTGAGCTATGGCTACACCTTC.

Ten or more counts support this clonotype. The V gene is TRBV12-3 or TRBV12-4, the J gene TRBJ1-1; TRBD1 matches 9 bases. The CDR3 spans 16 residues. V was clipped by 5 bases and J by 1 base; unmatched bases: 8. The CDR3 DNA reads TGTGCCAGCAGTACTCGGTCGGGACAGGGGAACACTGAAGCTTTCTTT. Encoded protein: CASSTRSGQGNTEAFF.

In its sample, this clonotype was seen many times. The chain carries TRBV7-9 and TRBJ2-7, with 9 bases identical to TRBD1. V was clipped by 4 bases and J by 2 bases; unmatched bases: 6. The CDR3 has 15 residues. The germline CDR1 and CDR2 sequences are SEHNR and FQNEAQ (reference sequence). The CDR3 region is CASSSGQGPTYEQYF. The CDR3 DNA reads as TGTGCCAGCAGCTCGGGACAGGGCCCAACCTACGAGCAGTACTTC.

For this clonotype: A much larger clone sits a single nucleotide away, making a read error possible. The chain combines TRBV5-1 with TRBJ2-7; the match to TRBD1 covers 7 bases. This CDR3 has 14 residues. In germline, CDR1 is SGHRS, CDR2 YFSETQ. The J segment lost 9 bases and the V segment lost 2 bases, leaving 11 bases of the junction unmatched. The CDR3 here is CASSFLTDRDGQYF. CDR3 nucleotide sequence: TGCGCCAGCAGCTTTTTAACTGACAGGGACGGGCAGTACTTC.

This clonotype came up once. A single base separates this from a much larger clone, so it may be a read error. The rearrangement links TRBV27 to TRBJ1-6; TRBD1 matches 9 bases. Trimming at V came to 5 bases and at J to 7 bases, leaving 3 bases not matched to a gene. Germline V CDR1 and CDR2: MNHEY, SMNVEV (reference sequence). This CDR3 spans 14 amino acids. The CDR3 sequence is CASSPGTGNSPLHF. CDR3 nucleotides: TGTGCCAGCAGTCCCGGGACAGGGAATTCACCCCTCCACTTT.

This clonotype was observed a handful of times. This chain connects TRBV19 to TRBJ2-5, with D hard to call. This CDR3 spans 14 amino acids. Per the germline V gene, CDR1 is LNHDA and CDR2 is SQIVND (reference sequence). The V end was cut by 3 bases, the J end by 0 bases, with 8 bases between. CDR3 protein: CASSISPYQETQYF. In nucleotides, the CDR3 is TGTGCCAGTAGTATTTCCCCGTACCAAGAGACCCAGTACTTC.

This clonotype was seen repeatedly, ten times or more. V and J are TRBV6-1 and TRBJ2-2; D remains ambiguous. The CDR3 totals 15 residues. From germline, CDR1 is MNHNS and CDR2 SASEGT. The ends were cut back, 7 bases at V and 7 bases at J, with 19 bases in the middle. Written as DNA, the CDR3 is TGTGCCAGCATTGGGGTATCTGTTGGCAACGGGGAGCTGTTTTTT. Amino acids: CASIGVSVGNGELFF.

This CDR3 is CASSTAGGTSGRAYNEQFF. CDR3 coding DNA: TGTGCCAGCAGCACGGCCGGTGGGACTAGCGGGAGAGCCTACAATGAGCAGTTCTTC. The V gene is TRBV13, the J gene TRBJ2-1; 14 positions agree with TRBD2. The length of the CDR3 is 19 residues. The germline CDR1 and CDR2 sequences are PRHDT and FYEKMQ (reference sequence). V trimming: 5 bases; J trimming: 2 bases; junction bases outside the gene matches: 11.

This clonotype was detected ten times or more. The chain carries TRBV28 and TRBJ2-6; D is ambiguous. With 3 bases removed from V and 1 base from J, the gap between germline ends came to 4 bases. Germline values: CDR1 MDHEN, CDR2 SYDVKM. The CDR3 is 14 residues long. DNA of the CDR3: TGTGCCAGCAGTTTGAGGTCTGGGGCCAACGTCCTGACTTTC. Its translation: CASSLRSGANVLTF.

This clonotype was seen ten or more times. CDR3 in DNA: TGTGCCAGCCAGACAGGCCCTCTAATTACTGAAGCTTTCTTT. This encodes CASQTGPLITEAFF. This chain uses TRBV2 with TRBJ1-1, with D perhaps TRBD1 (6 bases). The V and J ends lost 8 bases and 5 bases respectively, with 18 bases between them. CDR1 SNHLY and CDR2 FYNNEI come from the germline V gene. This CDR3 spans 14 amino acids. Supplemented by reference TRBV2 and TRBJ1-1, the full variable domain reads EPEVTQTPSHQVTQMGQEVILRCVPISNHLYFYWYRQILGQKVEFLVSFYNNEISEKSEIFDDQFSVERPDGSNFTLKIRSTKLEDSAMYFCASQTGPLITEAFFGQGTRLTVV.

This clonotype was seen ten or more times. This rearrangement joins TRBV28 to TRBJ2-3, with D unclear. Trimming removed 1 base at V and 5 bases at J, with 16 bases between. This CDR3 is 16 amino acids long. Germline CDR1 MDHEN, CDR2 SYDVKM. The CDR3 region is CASSLYPARHEDTQYF. CDR3 in DNA: TGTGCCAGCAGTTTATACCCCGCCCGACACGAAGATACGCAGTATTTT.

This clonotype was counted a few times. The V call is TRBV29-1, the J call TRBJ2-3; unclear D gene. The V gene's germline CDR1 is SQVTM and CDR2 ANQGSEA. The CDR3 has 12 amino acids. V was clipped by 5 bases and J by 5 bases, with 11 bases between them. The CDR3 DNA reads as TGCAGCGTTCGTGGGGTGGGAGATACGCAGTATTTT. It yields the protein CSVRGVGDTQYF.

This clonotype appeared many times. The chain recombines TRBV6-1 with TRBJ1-2; the D is unclear. Deletions cut 5 bases from V and 5 bases from J, with 6 bases between. The germline V gene encodes CDR1 MNHNS and CDR2 SASEGT. The CDR3 runs to 11 residues. The CDR3 loop is CASSSVYGYTF. The CDR3 bases are TGTGCCAGCAGTTCGGTGTATGGCTACACCTTC.

Many counts were recorded for this clonotype. The rearrangement uses TRBV5-1 and TRBJ2-2; 14 positions match TRBD2. This CDR3 is built from 15 residues. Trimming removed 4 bases from V and 5 bases from J; junction bases left unmatched: 1. Germline V gives CDR1 SGHRS, CDR2 YFSETQ. CDR3 bases: TGCGCCAGCAGCGGGACTAGCGGGAGAACCGGGGAGCTGTTTTTT. It encodes CASSGTSGRTGELFF.

In its sample, this clonotype was seen once. This clone may be a read error of a much larger clone one base away. The chain combines TRBV30 with TRBJ1-6; no clear D gene. Per the germline V gene, CDR1 is GTSNPN and CDR2 is SVGIG (reference sequence). This CDR3 contains 14 residues. This CDR3 is CAWSVRVSNPPLHF. Written as DNA, the CDR3 is TGTGCCTGGAGTGTACGAGTCAGTAATCCACCCCTCCACTTT.

In its sample, this clonotype was seen a few times. The J gene is TRBJ1-1, the V gene TRBV5-1; D is perhaps TRBD1 (6 bases). V was shortened by 7 bases and J by 5 bases, with 21 bases between the two germline ends. There are 15 residues in the CDR3. Germline V lookup: CDR1 SGHRS, CDR2 YFSETQ. CDR3 sequence: CASGFLAGAVTEAFF. The CDR3 DNA is TGCGCCAGCGGTTTTTTGGCGGGGGCGGTGACTGAAGCTTTCTTT.

The chain links TRBV10-1 to TRBJ1-1; D is perhaps TRBD1 (5 bases). From germline, CDR1 is WNHNN and CDR2 SYGVQD (reference sequence). The CDR3 loop spans 15 amino acids. The ends were cut back, 0 bases at V and 6 bases at J, with 14 bases in the middle. Written as DNA, the CDR3 is TGCGCCAGCAGTGAGTCTCCAGGGAGTAGACCTGAAGCTTTCTTT. Its translation: CASSESPGSRPEAFF.

This clonotype was picked up many times. The V gene is TRBV2, the J gene TRBJ1-5; 7 bases fit TRBD1. Germline trimming cut 5 bases from V and 0 bases from J; bases unmatched to any gene: 4. CDR1 is SNHLY and CDR2 is FYNNEI in the germline V gene. This CDR3 region has 15 residues. DNA of the CDR3: TGTGCCAGCAGTAGACAGGGAAATAGCAATCAGCCCCAGCATTTT. The encoded protein is CASSRQGNSNQPQHF.

The rearrangement uses TRBV19 and TRBJ1-3; maybe TRBD1 (6 bases). This CDR3 has 15 amino acids. The germline V gene encodes CDR1 LNHDA and CDR2 SQIVND (reference sequence). The ends were cut back, 3 bases at V and 0 bases at J, with 9 bases in the middle. The CDR3 protein is CASSMQGHSGNTIYF. CDR3 coding DNA: TGTGCCAGTAGTATGCAGGGGCACTCTGGAAACACCATATATTTT.

This clonotype was observed at least ten times. This chain joins TRBV28 and TRBJ2-5; D might be TRBD2 (5 bases). From germline, CDR1 is MDHEN and CDR2 SYDVKM. The CDR3 has 13 amino acids. Trimming removed 7 bases from V and 4 bases from J, with 13 bases in between. DNA of the CDR3: TGTGCCAGCACCCCGCTAGCTGCAGAGACCCAGTACTTC. It specifies CASTPLAAETQYF.

This clonotype has at least ten counts. This sequence joins TRBV5-1 and TRBJ2-7; 9 positions match TRBD2. Trimming at V came to 4 bases and at J to 5 bases, leaving 7 bases not matched to a gene. The V gene's germline CDR1 is SGHRS and CDR2 YFSETQ. CDR3 length: 14 residues. The CDR3 sequence is CASSRVTSGDEQYF. The CDR3 nucleotides are TGCGCCAGCAGCCGGGTGACTAGCGGAGACGAGCAGTACTTC.

This clonotype came up many times. The V call is TRBV28, the J call TRBJ1-5; possibly TRBD1 for D (6 bases). Germline values: CDR1 MDHEN, CDR2 SYDVKM. Between the trimmed V and J ends, which lost 6 bases and 1 base, there was a span of 16 bases. CDR3 length: 16 amino acids. The CDR3 region is CASSPKGGGSNQPQHF. DNA of the CDR3: TGTGCCAGCAGCCCCAAAGGGGGTGGGAGCAATCAGCCCCAGCATTTT.